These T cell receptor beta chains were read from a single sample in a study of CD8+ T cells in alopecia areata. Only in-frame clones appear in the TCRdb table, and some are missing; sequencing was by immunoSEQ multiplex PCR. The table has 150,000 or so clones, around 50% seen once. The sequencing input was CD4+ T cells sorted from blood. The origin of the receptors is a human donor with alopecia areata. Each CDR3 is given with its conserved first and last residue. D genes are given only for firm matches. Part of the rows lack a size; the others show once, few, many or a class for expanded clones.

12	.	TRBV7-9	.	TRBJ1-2	TGTGCCAGCAGCTTAAGTCCCTTTGGCTACACCTTC	CASSLSPFGYTF
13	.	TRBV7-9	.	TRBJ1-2	TGTGCCAGCAGCTCCGGGGTTACATATGGCTACACCTTC	CASSSGVTYGYTF
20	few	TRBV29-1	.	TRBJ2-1	TGCAGCGTTGAAGGTTGGAAATGGGGGGACCCAATAGGGTCCTACAATGAGCAGTTCTTC	CSVEGWKWGDPIGSYNEQFF
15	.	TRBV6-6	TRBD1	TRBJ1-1	TGTGCCAGCAGAACGACAGGGGCCTTGAACACTGAAGCTTTCTTT	CASRTTGALNTEAFF
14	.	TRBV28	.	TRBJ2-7	TGTGCCAGCAGACTGGGACAAAACTCCTACGAGCAGTACTTC	CASRLGQNSYEQYF
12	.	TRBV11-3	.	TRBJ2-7	TGTGCCAGCAGCCCAGGCGCTGAAGAGCAGTACTTC	CASSPGAEEQYF
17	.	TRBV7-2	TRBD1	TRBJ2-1	TGTGCCAGCAGCCGACACCACCGGACAGGGGGTTTCAATGAGCAGTTCTTC	CASSRHHRTGGFNEQFF
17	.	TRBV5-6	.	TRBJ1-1	TGTGCCAGCAGCAACATGGGTCGGGGGGCGCAGAGTACTGAAGCTTCCTTT	CASSNMGRGAQSTEASF
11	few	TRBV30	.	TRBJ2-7	TGTGCCTGGGCCGACGACTACGAGCAGTACTTC	CAWADDYEQYF
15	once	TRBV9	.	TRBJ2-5	TGTGCCAGCACAACAGACAGGTCCCCCCTGGAGACCCAGTACTTC	CASTTDRSPLETQYF
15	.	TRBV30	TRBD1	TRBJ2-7	TGTGCCTGGAGTGCCCCCGGGACAGGGCACGACGAGCAGTACTTC	CAWSAPGTGHDEQYF
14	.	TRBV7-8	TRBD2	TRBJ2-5	TGTGCCAGCAGCCAAGGACTAGCCGGAGAGACCCAGTACTTC	CASSQGLAGETQYF
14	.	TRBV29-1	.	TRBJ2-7	TGCAGCGTTGATCGGGGTACAAACTCCTACGAGCAGTACTTC	CSVDRGTNSYEQYF
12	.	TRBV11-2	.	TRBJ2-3	TGTGCCAGCTTGGGTGGGGCAGATACGCAGTATTTT	CASLGGADTQYF
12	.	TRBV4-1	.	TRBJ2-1	TGCGCCAGCAGCCCCATGGCAGGGGAGCAGTTCTTC	CASSPMAGEQFF
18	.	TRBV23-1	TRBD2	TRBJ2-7	TGCGCCAGCAGTCAATCGTCCCCCAGCGGGAGGGGCTCCTACGAGCAGTACTTC	CASSQSSPSGRGSYEQYF
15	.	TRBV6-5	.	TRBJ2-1	TGTGCCAGCAGTTATCGTGCTGCATCGGCGAGGGAGCAGTTCTTC	CASSYRAASAREQFF
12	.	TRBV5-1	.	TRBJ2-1	TGCGCCAGCAGCTTTGTTGGACAGGAGCAGTTCTTC	CASSFVGQEQFF
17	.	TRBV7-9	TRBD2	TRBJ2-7	TGTGCCAGCAGCTTGTACGAGGGACTAGCGGGAGTGTACGAGCAGTACTTC	CASSLYEGLAGVYEQYF
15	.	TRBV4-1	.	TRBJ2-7	TGCGCCAGCAGCCAGGCCATTAGCGGATTTTACGAGCAGTACTTC	CASSQAISGFYEQYF
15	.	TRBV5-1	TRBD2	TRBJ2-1	TGCGCCAGCAGCTTAAACGCGGGAGTGATGAATGAGCAGTTCTTC	CASSLNAGVMNEQFF
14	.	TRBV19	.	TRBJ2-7	TGTGCCAGTAGTATCTCGCGGGACTCCTACGAGCAGTACTTC	CASSISRDSYEQYF
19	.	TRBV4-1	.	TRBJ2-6	TGCGCCAGCAGCCAAGGGTCGACGTACTGGAACTCTGGGGCCAACGTCCTGACTTTC	CASSQGSTYWNSGANVLTF
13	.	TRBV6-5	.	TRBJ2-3	TGTGCCAGCAGTGTCTCTGGCACAGATACGCAGTATTTT	CASSVSGTDTQYF
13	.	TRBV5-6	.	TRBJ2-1	TGTGCCAGCAGCTTGGTTTCATACAATGAGCAGTTCTTC	CASSLVSYNEQFF
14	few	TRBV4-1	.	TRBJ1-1	TGCGCCAGCAGCCAATCACGAGCGAACACTGAAGCTTTCTTT	CASSQSRANTEAFF